The present entry profiles one TCR beta chain with its context. The V gene's germline CDR1 is KGHSH and CDR2 LQKENI. The V and J ends lost 0 bases and 6 bases respectively, with 15 bases between them. The CDR3 consists of 16 residues. This specimen belongs to a study of T cell responses to AZD1222 COVID-19 vaccine. Profiling relied on immunoSEQ multiplex PCR, and the TCRdb table lists in-frame clones only, not all of them. The sample consists of about 120,000 clones, about 83% of them appearing once. The chain recombines TRBV18 with TRBJ1-5; D is unresolved. The source material was peripheral blood, sampled on day 0 of AZD1222 vaccination. This sequence originates from an adult in good health. The CDR3 region has the DNA TGTGCCAGCTCACCACCGGGAGACGGACGGAGTCAGCCCCAGCATTTT. This translates into CASSPPGDGRSQPQHF.